Below are 9 T cell receptor beta chains sequenced from a single sample in a study of post-analysis software for immune sequencing data. Study-wide results and caveats: TRBV5-6, TRBV5-1 and TRBV20-1 were among five TRBV segments more frequent in patients than controls.

These receptors have no identified antigens. Incorporated into the TCR beta cDNA libraries were unique molecular identifiers, which served to reduce PCR and sequencing biases. One entry per CDR3 protein, called by TCRdb with MiXCR from the PCR reads. The sample includes about 540,000 distinct CDR3 sequences, roughly 34% seen only once; the top ten take under 7%. The specimen was blood. Receptors were obtained from a girl younger than 18 with multiple sclerosis.

This chain uses TRBV6-2 or TRBV6-3 with TRBJ1-2, with D uncertain. This CDR3 comprises 14 residues. Germline CDR1 is MNHEY and CDR2 is SVGEGT. Trimming removed 2 bases at V and 3 bases at J, with 10 bases between. The DNA for the CDR3 is TGTGCCAGCAGTTACGAGCCCCAGGACTATGGCTACACCTTC. It translates to CASSYEPQDYGYTF.

In DNA, the CDR3 is TGTGCCAGCAGAGGGCGCGCGGGGGGACCAAGGTCCACAGATACGCAGTATTTT. Protein product: CASRGRAGGPRSTDTQYF. The chain combines TRBV5-4 with TRBJ2-3; 8 bases fit TRBD2. The junction had 16 bases not matched to a gene; V was cut back by 5 bases and J by 2 bases. The CDR3 contains 18 residues. CDR1 and CDR2 from the germline V gene are SGHNT and YYREEE (reference sequence).

This clonotype has a handful of counts. The CDR3 loop is CASSLEPVRTNGYTF. For the CDR3, the DNA is TGCGCCAGCAGCTTGGAGCCGGTTAGGACAAACGGCTACACCTTC. The chain is built from TRBV5-1 and TRBJ1-2; tentative D call: TRBD1 (5 bases). CDR1 and CDR2 from the germline V gene are SGHRS and YFSETQ. The CDR3 is 15 residues long. V dropped 0 bases and J dropped 8 bases, with 17 bases sitting between them.

The rearrangement joins TRBV3-1 to TRBJ1-2; D is ambiguous. With 0 bases removed from V and 1 base from J, the gap between germline ends came to 9 bases. In germline, CDR1 is LGHDT, CDR2 YNNKEL (reference sequence). CDR3 size: 15 residues. The CDR3 DNA follows: TGTGCCAGCAGCCAAGATCTCGAGGGTAACTATGGCTACACCTTC. It codes for CASSQDLEGNYGYTF. The full variable domain, completed using reference TRBV3-1 and TRBJ1-2, is DTAVSQTPKYLVTQMGNDKSIKCEQNLGHDTMYWYKQDSKKFLKIMFSYNNKELIINETVPNRFSPKSPDKAHLNLHINSLELGDSAVYFCASSQDLEGNYGYTFGSGTRLTVV.

The genes are TRBV11-2 and TRBJ2-3; 7 bases line up with TRBD2. V was clipped by 2 bases and J by 1 base; unmatched bases: 15. Germline V gene data show CDR1 as SGHAT and CDR2 as FQNNGV. This CDR3 comprises 19 residues. The CDR3 region is CASSLFVERGLSRTDTQYF. The CDR3 DNA sequence: TGTGCCAGCAGCTTATTTGTGGAGCGGGGCCTCTCCCGCACAGATACGCAGTATTTT.

This clonotype was detected only once. V is TRBV14 and J is TRBJ2-5; the D is unclear. Germline values: CDR1 SGHDN, CDR2 FVKESK. This CDR3 has 15 residues. Trimming shortened V by 2 bases and J by 1 base, and 11 bases separated the two germline ends. This CDR3 reads CASSQRPAPQETQYF. The CDR3 DNA sequence: TGTGCCAGCAGCCAACGCCCAGCGCCCCAAGAGACCCAGTACTTC.

The sample holds one count of this clonotype. The gene calls are TRBV6-2 or TRBV6-3 and TRBJ1-2; possible D gene TRBD1, 5 bases. In germline, CDR1 is MNHEY, CDR2 SVGEGT. V was clipped by 2 bases and J by 6 bases, with 19 bases between them. The CDR3 is 16 residues long. This chain's CDR3 is CASSYPTRRGKDGYTF. The CDR3 coding sequence is TGTGCCAGCAGTTACCCGACGAGACGGGGGAAGGATGGCTACACCTTC.

The chain uses TRBV5-1 and TRBJ2-2; TRBD1 agrees at 9 bases. Germline CDR1 is SGHRS and CDR2 is YFSETQ. CDR3 length: 15 residues. V shed 3 bases and J 7 bases; nucleotides not matched to a gene: 7. Here the CDR3 reads CASSSRTGDGGELFF. As DNA, the CDR3 is TGCGCCAGCAGCTCCCGGACAGGGGATGGCGGGGAGCTGTTTTTT.

This chain uses TRBV5-1 with TRBJ2-1; D gene uncertain. The CDR3 spans 16 residues. CDR1 and CDR2 (germline): SGHRS, YFSETQ. The V end lost 3 bases, the J end lost 6 bases, and 19 bases lay between the germline ends. For the CDR3, the DNA is TGCGCCAGCAGCTCCGCCGGCAGGTTGGGCGGCAATGAGCAGTTCTTC. This codes for CASSSAGRLGGNEQFF. The variable domain in full, with the rest retrieved from reference TRBV5-1 and TRBJ2-1, is KAGVTQTPRYLIKTRGQQVTLSCSPISGHRSVSWYQQTPGQGLQFLFEYFSETQRNKGNFPGRFSGRQFSNSRSEMNVSTLELGDSALYLCASSSAGRLGGNEQFFGPGTRLTVL.